The source of this T cell receptor (beta chain) is a study of T cells in Graves' hyperthyroidism and ophthalmopathy (dated by TCRdb to between 2018 and 2021). Looking at the study overall: Peripheral blood samples were taken at the time of initial diagnosis, prior to any treatment. To identify TCR V-J signatures that set the groups apart, the researchers used a discovery cohort of 100 or so patients, made up of fewer than 50 with Graves' ophthalmopathy and around 58 with stable Graves' hyperthyroidism. Prospective prediction of ophthalmopathy was tested in an independent validation cohort of approximately 19 hyperthyroidism patients and 17 patients who later progressed to ophthalmopathy. The approximately 100 discovery patients were divided at random into training and test sets in a 7:3 ratio. In addition, the study compared T-cell repertoires in thyroid tissue and in blood from five to seven Graves' hyperthyroidism patients. Once sampling was done, hyperthyroidism patients were given methimazole at a starting dose of 30 mg daily, whereas ophthalmopathy patients were given high-dose intravenous methylprednisolone. The paper describes TCR Vbeta CDR3 sequencing of about 140 peripheral blood samples, made up of fewer than 50 ophthalmopathy patients, roughly 72 hyperthyroidism patients and 17 progressor patients. What the research found in general, with its limitations: In validation, the model predicted progression to ophthalmopathy with roughly 70% sensitivity and 72.22% specificity, a median of about 6 months before onset. Sample size was not statistically predetermined, and blinding of investigators to group allocation was not performed. Ophthalmopathy was separated from stable hyperthyroidism by a 13 V-J signature model, with over 85% sensitivity and roughly 81% specificity obtained in cross-validation and 80%/75% obtained in testing. Most expanded thyroid clonotypes (frequency above 0.001) were also detected in blood, suggesting blood repertoires may reflect thyroid immune responses.

This clonotype was counted ten times or more. Its antigen is unknown. Base qualities are not recorded, but no much larger clone differs from it by a single base. The TCR beta CDR3 regions were amplified from the RNA transcripts. A first-round RT-PCR of the TCR CDR3 used the HTBI primer set with the Qiagen OneStep RT-PCR kit. The libraries were constructed in a second round of multiplex PCR and then size-selected and purified. Paired-end sequencing of the libraries was performed with 100 bp reads on an Illumina HiSeq2000. In the paper's pipeline: Raw data were processed with SOAPnuke, discarding reads with adapters, uncalled bases, mean Phred below 15, or no exact constant-primer or identifier match. High-quality paired reads were merged with COPE v1.2.5, and unique nucleotide sequences were defined as clonotypes. MiTCR v1.1 was used to align clonotypes to the IMGT TRBV, TRBD and TRBJ reference segments. Only V-J combinations with frequency above 0.0001, covering about 99% of repertoires, were analysed. A TCS score was defined as the ratio of F50 (clonal expansion) to E x V (chaos), with BLOSUM62-based TCRdist applied between CDR3 peptides within each V-J. Welch's t-statistics and random forest reduced fewer than 600 V-J features to under 15, which were used in a naive Bayes classifier (R e1071). TCRdb reprocessed the public reads (quality trimming at Q25 with fastp, clone calling with MiXCR) and kept in-frame beta chains. Records with the same CDR3 protein are collapsed into one entry carrying the most frequent genes and DNA. None of the V and J calls come from the authors' own analysis; TCRdb made them. The sample contains around 270,000 distinct CDR3 sequences, roughly 18% of them found a single time. The ten top clones hold about 40% of the sample.

Via the germline V gene, CDR1 is SGHTA and CDR2 FQGNSA. The CDR3 measures 14 amino acids from cysteine to phenylalanine. The DNA shown is the 42-base CDR3, in frame from base 1. Relative to germline, V is 5 bases shorter and J is 1 base shorter, with 11 bases between their ends. Ophthalmopathy patients had moderately to severely active disease, with a Clinical Activity Score of 3 or more, a NOSPECS grade of 4 or more, and a disease duration of less than 3 months. Exclusion was applied to patients with uncontrolled infections, other autoimmune diseases, pregnancy or lactation. Clinical symptoms, serum thyroxine and TRAb, thyroid ultrasound, and orbital computed tomography formed the basis for the diagnoses. Ficoll-Paque density gradient centrifugation was used to isolate PBMCs from approximately 10 ml of fresh peripheral blood. Trizol reagent was used to extract total RNA, and RNA quality was then checked on an Agilent 2100 Bioanalyzer.

The rearranged segments are TRBV7-2 and TRBJ1-1; 5 matching bases give a weak D call of TRBD1. This receptor was obtained from a man aged 50-60 years with Graves' ophthalmopathy. The sample taken for sequencing was blood. The CDR3 corresponds to CASSPGRPNTEAFF. The nucleotide sequence is given as TGTGCCAGCAGCCCGGGACGGCCGAACACTGAAGCTTTCTTT.